What follows are 9 T cell receptor beta chains derived from one specimen sequenced in a study of blood T cell repertoires in COVID-19. Profiling relied on immunoSEQ multiplex PCR, and the TCRdb table lists in-frame clones only, not all of them. In the table there are some 340,000 clones, 85% of which are singletons. The sequencing input was peripheral blood. The origin of the receptors is a woman under 30 with acute or convalescent COVID-19.

The rearrangement links TRBV28 to TRBJ2-5; D is possibly TRBD1 (6 bases). CDR1 and CDR2 from the germline V gene are MDHEN and SYDVKM. This CDR3 region has 13 residues. Trimming left V 8 bases short and J 5 bases short, with 15 bases between. CDR3 sequence (DNA): TGTGCCAGCTCTAACAGGGACGCGGAGACCCAGTACTTC. Its translation is CASSNRDAETQYF.

The J gene is TRBJ1-2, the V gene TRBV3-1 (or the pseudogene TRBV3-2), with 8 bases that match TRBD1. The CDR3 is made up of 15 amino acids. With V trimmed by 5 bases and J by 0 bases, 5 bases remained unmatched. Germline assignment: CDR1 LGHDT and CDR2 YNNKEL (reference sequence). The DNA of the CDR3 is TGTGCCAGCAGCGAACGACAGGGGTCTAACTATGGCTACACCTTC. Translating gives CASSERQGSNYGYTF.

The V and J genes are TRBV5-1 and TRBJ2-5, with 8 positions matching TRBD1. The CDR3 has 14 amino acids. Trimming at V came to 1 base and at J to 5 bases, leaving 4 bases not matched to a gene. The V gene's germline CDR1 is SGHRS and CDR2 YFSETQ. The DNA for the CDR3 is TGCGCCAGCAGCTTGCAGGGGGCATGGGAGACCCAGTACTTC. Translating it yields CASSLQGAWETQYF.

This chain uses TRBV30 with TRBJ2-3; D perhaps matches TRBD1 (5 bases). V gave up 2 bases and J gave up 4 bases, with 13 bases separating them. The germline CDR1 and CDR2 sequences are GTSNPN and SVGIG (reference sequence). The CDR3 length is 14 residues. Here the CDR3 reads CAWSPALGADTQYF. The CDR3, as DNA: TGTGCCTGGAGTCCCGCTTTAGGGGCAGATACGCAGTATTTT.

The chain recombines TRBV5-1 with TRBJ2-7, with D perhaps matching TRBD1 (5 bases). V lost 0 bases and J 3 bases, leaving 7 bases between the germline ends. The CDR3 sequence is 13 residues long. The germline V gene encodes CDR1 SGHRS and CDR2 YFSETQ. The chain's CDR3 is CASSLGGIYEQYF. CDR3 in DNA: TGCGCCAGCAGCTTGGGGGGCATCTACGAGCAGTACTTC.

The chain couples TRBV30 to TRBJ2-2, with 13 bases matching TRBD2. Germline V gene data show CDR1 as GTSNPN and CDR2 as SVGIG (reference sequence). Trimming cost V 5 bases and J 5 bases; bases outside gene matches: 8. The CDR3 totals 16 residues. CDR3 DNA: TGTGCCTGGGAGGCGGGACTAGCGGGGCTTACCGGGGAGCTGTTTTTT. Amino acids: CAWEAGLAGLTGELFF.

The V call is TRBV6-5, the J call TRBJ1-1, with D possibly matching TRBD1 (5 bases). Trimming shortened V by 5 bases and J by 2 bases, and 15 bases separated the two germline ends. Germline lookup yields CDR1 MNHEY and CDR2 SVGAGI. The CDR3 is 15 amino acids. For the CDR3, the DNA is TGTGCCAGCAGTCCCTGGAGGGGTCCAAACACTGAAGCTTTCTTT. Translated, it gives CASSPWRGPNTEAFF.

Worth noting for this clone: The sample has other DNA sequences that encode this CDR3 too. This sequence joins TRBV5-6 and TRBJ2-7; D gene unclear. Trimming pared 3 bases from V and 1 base from J, leaving 2 bases between. Germline CDR1 reads SGHDT; CDR2 reads YYEEEE. The CDR3 spans 11 residues. The DNA of the CDR3 is TGTGCCAGCAGCTCATCCTACGAGCAGTACTTC. Translation: CASSSSYEQYF.

This chain connects TRBV10-3 to TRBJ2-5, with TRBD2 matching 14 bases. Germline V CDR1 and CDR2: ENHRY, SYGVKD. This CDR3 has 18 amino acids. V trimming: 4 bases; J trimming: 4 bases; junction bases outside the gene matches: 11. Written as DNA, the CDR3 is TGTGCCATCAGTGGGTCCCCCGGGACTAGCGGGAGTGTAGAGACCCAGTACTTC. It is translated as CAISGSPGTSGSVETQYF.